Shown below are 17 T cell receptor beta chains from a single sample sequenced in a study of vaccination and CD4 T cells after COVID-19. The Oncomine TCR Beta short-read assay was applied to DNA of cultured CD4+ T cells. A single record per CDR3 protein comes from TCRdb applying MiXCR to the PCR reads. The table shows about 20,000 distinct CDR3 sequences, with 66% occurring only once. Stated treatment: roughly ten-day PBMC culture with coronavirus spike peptide pools or control peptides (ViraFEST assay). What these receptors recognize is not known. The sequencing sample was made of CD4+ T cells from blood, cultured in vitro. The receptors were sampled from a human donor who had recovered from COVID-19.

The J gene is TRBJ2-5, the V gene TRBV7-9; 8 nucleotides align to TRBD1. V lost 3 bases and J lost 5; bases outside the gene matches: 8. The CDR3 is 15 amino acids. Germline assignment: CDR1 SEHNR and CDR2 FQNEAQ (reference sequence). CDR3 residues: CASSFAGQEGETQYF. CDR3 bases: TGTGCCAGCAGCTTCGCGGGACAGGAGGGGGAGACCCAGTACTTC.

The J gene is TRBJ1-2, the V gene TRBV18; D gene unclear. This CDR3 spans 13 amino acids. Germline-derived CDR1 and CDR2 are KGHSH and LQKENI. Trimming left V 2 bases short and J 2 bases short, with 6 bases between. The DNA for the CDR3 is TGTGCCAGCTCACCAGACCGCAACTATGGCTACACCTTC. Amino acid sequence: CASSPDRNYGYTF.

The chain employs TRBV5-1 and TRBJ2-2, with 12 bases matching TRBD1. CDR1 is SGHRS and CDR2 is YFSETQ in the germline V gene. V gave up 2 bases and J gave up 6 bases; unmatched junction bases: 5. The CDR3 has 16 residues. The CDR3 nucleotides read TGCGCCAGCAGCTTCCGGGACAGGGGGCGACCCGGGGAGCTGTTTTTT. It codes for CASSFRDRGRPGELFF.

This rearrangement joins TRBV19 to TRBJ2-5; D perhaps matches TRBD1 (5 bases). Germline CDR1 and CDR2: LNHDA and SQIVND (reference sequence). Trimming stripped 3 bases from V and 5 bases from J, with 10 bases between. The CDR3 is 13 amino acids. The CDR3 nucleotides read TGTGCCAGTAGTATTGGGGCCAGGGAGACCCAGTACTTC. Protein sequence: CASSIGARETQYF.

The V call is TRBV11-3, the J call TRBJ2-3; tentatively, D is TRBD2 (5 bases). Germline V gives CDR1 SGHNT, CDR2 YENEEA. The CDR3 extends over 15 amino acids. Trimming removed 0 bases at V and 5 bases at J, with 12 bases between. The CDR3 DNA is TGTGCCAGCAGCTTAGACGGCGGGTCGGGAGATACGCAGTATTTT. It specifies CASSLDGGSGDTQYF.

The chain carries TRBV20-1 and TRBJ1-1; D not certain. Germline V gene data show CDR1 as DFQATT and CDR2 as SNEGSKA (reference sequence). CDR3 length: 14 residues. Trimming removed 4 bases at V and 4 bases at J, with 16 bases between. This chain's CDR3 is CSATHPNRGTEAFF. The DNA for the CDR3 is TGCAGTGCTACCCACCCCAACAGAGGCACTGAAGCTTTCTTT.

V is TRBV20-1 and J is TRBJ2-3; 7 bases are shared with TRBD2. Trimming took 1 base from V and 0 from J; bases not matched to a gene: 7. In germline, CDR1 is DFQATT, CDR2 SNEGSKA (reference sequence). The CDR3 spans 16 residues. In DNA, the CDR3 is TGCAGTGCTAGAGCCCCTCTTAGCGGGAGCACAGATACGCAGTATTTT. It specifies CSARAPLSGSTDTQYF.

The chain has TRBV10-3 and TRBJ2-1; TRBD2 aligns across 14 bases. In germline, CDR1 is ENHRY, CDR2 SYGVKD. This CDR3 is built from 17 residues. V gave up 4 bases and J gave up 6 bases; unmatched junction bases: 8. In DNA, the CDR3 is TGTGCCATCAGTGGGGGCGCAGGACTAGCGGGAGGCAATGAGCAGTTCTTC. Translating it yields CAISGGAGLAGGNEQFF.

This clonotype was seen only a few times. The rearrangement joins TRBV20-1 to TRBJ1-6; 8 bases are shared with TRBD1. Germline loops: CDR1 DFQATT, CDR2 SNEGSKA (reference sequence). V was pared by 6 bases and J by 7 bases, with 5 bases of the junction left unmatched. There are 13 residues in the CDR3. CDR3 protein: CSADRGGNSPLHF. In DNA form, the CDR3 reads TGCAGTGCCGACAGGGGTGGAAATTCACCCCTCCACTTT.

This chain's CDR3 is CAWGPPGPPNLAKNIQYF. CDR3 DNA sequence: TGTGCCTGGGGCCCCCCGGGACCGCCAAACCTAGCCAAAAACATTCAGTACTTC. The chain is built from TRBV30 and TRBJ2-4, with D perhaps TRBD1 or TRBD2 (5 bases each). Germline values: CDR1 GTSNPN, CDR2 SVGIG (reference sequence). The V end was cut by 5 bases, the J end by 0 bases, with 23 bases between. CDR3 size: 18 residues.

By share, this clonotype counts as large. This sequence joins TRBV10-2 and TRBJ1-5; no clear D. This CDR3 is 15 amino acids long. From germline, CDR1 is WSHSY and CDR2 SAAADI. The V gene lost 0 bases and the J gene lost 4 bases, with 10 bases spanning the gap. In DNA form, the CDR3 reads TGCGCCAGCAGTGAGTCTAGCGGCGGAAATCAGCCCCAGCATTTT. Protein product: CASSESSGGNQPQHF.

This clonotype showed up just a few times. CDR3 loop: CASSLQLAGLYTQYF. CDR3 DNA: TGTGCCAGCAGTCTACAACTAGCGGGGCTCTATACGCAGTATTTT. This chain joins TRBV6-4 and TRBJ2-3, with 10 positions matching TRBD2. The CDR3 consists of 15 residues. The germline V gene encodes CDR1 MRHNA and CDR2 SNTAGT. V shed 5 bases and J 7 bases; nucleotides not matched to a gene: 9.

The V call is TRBV6-5, the J call TRBJ2-1, with D maybe TRBD1 (6 bases). Trimming pared 4 bases from V and 2 bases from J, leaving 12 bases between. CDR3 length: 15 amino acids. CDR1 and CDR2 (germline): MNHEY, SVGAGI. The CDR3 DNA follows: TGTGCCAGCAGTTCCCCCGGGACAACCTACAATGAGCAGTTCTTC. Its protein is CASSSPGTTYNEQFF.

This clonotype was found a few times. The chain employs TRBV6-2 or TRBV6-3 and TRBJ1-1, with no clear D. This CDR3 region has 13 residues. Germline CDR1 reads MNHEY; CDR2 reads SVGEGT. Trimming pared 8 bases from V and 4 bases from J, leaving 14 bases between. The CDR3 loop is CASDDGPATEAFF. In nucleotides, the CDR3 is TGTGCCAGCGATGACGGACCGGCCACTGAAGCTTTCTTT.

The chain uses TRBV20-1 and TRBJ1-5; 8 bases map to TRBD1. The ends lost 0 bases at V and 5 bases at J; junction bases unmatched: 12. Per the germline V gene, CDR1 is DFQATT and CDR2 is SNEGSKA (reference sequence). The CDR3 extends over 17 amino acids. CDR3 amino acids: CSARDDLRTGHYQPQHF. CDR3 DNA: TGCAGTGCTAGAGATGATCTTAGGACAGGGCATTATCAGCCCCAGCATTTT.

The chain uses TRBV5-1 and TRBJ1-2, with D possibly being TRBD1 (5 bases). V was cut by 2 bases and J by 1 base, with 9 bases left in between. In germline, CDR1 is SGHRS, CDR2 YFSETQ. The CDR3 totals 14 residues. The CDR3 here is CASSFGAYNYGYTF. DNA of the CDR3: TGCGCCAGCAGCTTTGGGGCCTATAACTATGGCTACACCTTC.

The chain links TRBV2 to TRBJ2-1; a weak D match, TRBD2 (6 bases). Looked up from germline, CDR1 is SNHLY and CDR2 is FYNNEI. This CDR3 has 13 residues. Trimming took 8 bases from V and 3 from J, leaving 11 bases between them. CDR3 DNA sequence: TGTGCCAGCTCCGGGACTGTCTACAATGAGCAGTTCTTC. Amino acid sequence: CASSGTVYNEQFF.